This entry lists 12 T cell receptor beta chains sequenced from one sample in a study of post-analysis software for immune sequencing data. Notes on the study in general: Patients used about five TRBV segments, including TRBV5-6, TRBV5-1 and TRBV20-1, more often than controls.

Their antigens are not known. TCR beta libraries were prepared from cDNA with unique molecular identifiers. Each CDR3 protein is one row after TCRdb ran MiXCR on the PCR reads. The table has roughly 570,000 distinct CDR3 sequences, around 31% seen once. Source material: blood. These receptors were obtained from a girl between 2 and 17 years old with multiple sclerosis.

This sequence joins TRBV10-2 and TRBJ2-5; 7 positions agree with TRBD2. Unmatched junction bases numbered 9, after V lost 4 bases and J lost 1 base. Germline lookup yields CDR1 WSHSY and CDR2 SAAADI. The CDR3 length is 16 residues. The DNA of the CDR3 is TGCGCCAGCAGTGCTTTCTCTAGCGGTTCCCAAGAGACCCAGTACTTC. The encoded protein is CASSAFSSGSQETQYF.

This clonotype has more than one count but fewer than ten. The chain is built from TRBV20-1 and TRBJ2-1; D may be TRBD2 (6 bases). The CDR3 is made up of 12 amino acids. The V gene lost 3 bases and the J gene lost 11 bases, with 14 bases spanning the gap. The germline V gene has CDR1 DFQATT and CDR2 SNEGSKA (reference sequence). CDR3 DNA sequence: TGCAGTGCTAGGCCGGGCGGGAAGCAGCAGTTCTTC. Amino acids: CSARPGGKQQFF.

In its sample, this clonotype was seen a few times. The chain uses TRBV20-1 and TRBJ2-5; 7 bases match TRBD1. J gave up 4 bases and V 5 bases, and 13 bases lay outside the gene matches. Germline CDR1 reads DFQATT; CDR2 reads SNEGSKA (reference sequence). The CDR3 runs to 15 residues. CDR3 protein: CSAVYPTGNPETQYF. In DNA, the CDR3 is TGCAGTGCTGTCTACCCGACAGGGAACCCAGAGACCCAGTACTTC.

CDR3 DNA: TGTGCCAGCAGTGACAGGGTGAAAGCTTTCTTT. It specifies CASSDRVKAFF. The chain combines TRBV25-1 with TRBJ1-1; perhaps TRBD1 as D (5 bases). The CDR3 runs to 11 residues. From germline, CDR1 is MGHDK and CDR2 SYGVNS. Trimming took off 3 bases at V and 9 bases at J, with 8 bases between the two ends.

The chain combines TRBV6-1 with TRBJ1-1; D ambiguous. The CDR3 runs 13 residues. CDR1 is MNHNS, CDR2 SASEGT, per germline. The V end lost 2 bases, the J end lost 4 bases, and 8 bases lay between the germline ends. This CDR3 reads CASSERGSTEAFF. The CDR3, as DNA: TGTGCCAGCAGTGAACGGGGTAGCACTGAAGCTTTCTTT.

V usage is TRBV29-1 and J usage is TRBJ2-7; D gene ambiguous. Trimming removed 5 bases from V and 1 base from J, with 12 bases in between. The CDR3 spans 13 residues. Germline CDR1 is SQVTM and CDR2 is ANQGSEA. The CDR3 DNA reads TGCAGCGTTCGAACAGTTTTATCCTACGAGCAGTACTTC. This sequence encodes CSVRTVLSYEQYF.

J is TRBJ1-1 and V is TRBV28, with D possibly being TRBD1 (5 bases). With 3 bases removed from V and 4 bases from J, the gap between germline ends came to 12 bases. The CDR3 runs 14 residues. CDR1 is MDHEN and CDR2 is SYDVKM in the germline V gene. CDR3: CASSFRGTGTEAFF. The CDR3 bases are TGTGCCAGCAGTTTCCGGGGGACGGGCACTGAAGCTTTCTTT.

This clonotype was observed a few times. The chain joins TRBV11-2 to TRBJ2-5; 8 bases map to TRBD2. The V segment lost 1 base and the J segment 4 bases; nucleotides outside the gene matches: 8. The germline gives CDR1 SGHAT, CDR2 FQNNGV. This CDR3 comprises 16 residues. For the CDR3, the DNA is TGTGCCAGCAGCTTAGTGGGTAGCGGGGTCGTAGAGACCCAGTACTTC. This gives the protein CASSLVGSGVVETQYF.

Concerning this clonotype: A much larger clone sits a single nucleotide away, making a read error possible. V usage is TRBV6-5 and J usage is TRBJ2-5; 8 nucleotides agree with TRBD2. Germline CDR1 and CDR2: MNHEY and SVGAGI. CDR3 length equals 16 residues. CDR3 bases: TGTGCCGGCAGTTACTCGTGGGTGGCGGGAGGAGAGACCCAGTACTTC. Protein product: CAGSYSWVAGGETQYF.

This clonotype occurred once. V is TRBV12-3 or TRBV12-4 and J is TRBJ2-5, with 9 bases aligning to TRBD2. CDR3 length: 15 amino acids. Losses at the gene ends were 6 bases for V and 1 base for J; bases not matched to a gene: 6. Here the CDR3 reads CASSPLTSGQETQYF. The CDR3 coding sequence is TGTGCCAGCAGCCCCCTGACTAGCGGCCAAGAGACCCAGTACTTC.

The chain is built from TRBV18 and TRBJ2-1; D unclear. Germline CDR1 and CDR2: KGHSH and LQKENI. This CDR3 has 16 residues. V was trimmed by 4 bases and J by 5 bases, leaving 18 bases between them. CDR3 sequence: CASSQASDGSHNEQFF. The CDR3 bases are TGTGCCAGCTCACAAGCCTCGGACGGATCTCACAATGAGCAGTTCTTC.

This chain links TRBV5-5 with TRBJ2-7, with D possibly matching TRBD2 (5 bases). The CDR3 consists of 14 residues. The V gene's germline CDR1 is SGHKS and CDR2 YYEKEE (reference sequence). V dropped 4 bases and J dropped 2 bases, with 13 bases sitting between them. The CDR3 protein is CASSALAYTYEQYF. The CDR3 region has the DNA TGTGCCAGCAGCGCGTTAGCGTATACCTACGAGCAGTACTTC.